Below, one T cell receptor (beta chain) is given with its context. Germline CDR1 reads MGHRA; CDR2 reads YSYEKL. The CDR3 consists of 15 residues. Trimming at V came to 5 bases and at J to 5 bases, leaving 8 bases not matched to a gene. The entry originates in a study of blood T cell repertoires in COVID-19. Libraries were prepared by immunoSEQ multiplex PCR; TCRdb keeps only in-frame clonotypes and omits some of them. Found here are approximately 250,000 clones, approximately 89% of them singletons; the top ten hold about 2.5%. Sequenced sample: PBMCs or T cells enriched from blood (not recorded which). The chain recombines TRBV4-1 with TRBJ1-1; TRBD1 aligns across 10 bases. The sequence came from a woman in her 40s with acute COVID-19. CDR3 DNA: TGCGCCAGCAGCAGACAGGGGGCGGCAGTTACTGAAGCTTTCTTT. Translating gives CASSRQGAAVTEAFF.